The 23 T cell receptor beta chains below all came from one sample that was sequenced in a study of T cells after yellow fever vaccination (dated by TCRdb to the late 2010s). Sample treatment or condition, as interpreted from the label and publication: live attenuated yellow fever vaccine strain. Library creation used 5' RACE. Sequenced on an Illumina HiSeq 2500. TCRdb ran its own pipeline on the public reads, namely fastp trimming at Q25 and MiXCR clone calling, and kept in-frame beta chains. Under each unique CDR3 protein, matching rows form one entry showing the most common genes and DNA. The sample table shows about 510,000 distinct CDR3 sequences, and less than 25% are seen once. In total, the top ten clones hold about a sixth of the sample. The sequencing here drew on PBMCs, taken roughly 23 days after the first yellow fever vaccination. These receptors all come from a man younger than 35 who received the YFV17D yellow fever vaccine.

The chain combines TRBV12-3 or TRBV12-4 with TRBJ2-7; D tentatively reads TRBD1 or TRBD2 (5 bases each). V lost 8 bases, J lost 0 bases, and 14 bases lay in between. The CDR3 covers 14 residues. CDR3 sequence reads: CASGLTAASYEQYF. For the CDR3, the DNA is TGTGCCAGCGGACTGACAGCAGCCTCCTACGAGCAGTACTTC.

In this sample, this clonotype turned up a few times. The V call is TRBV7-8, the J call TRBJ1-5; 7 bases match TRBD1. V gave up 3 bases and J gave up 5 bases; unmatched junction bases: 7. Germline-derived CDR1 and CDR2 are SGHVS and FQNEAQ. The CDR3 extends over 15 amino acids. The CDR3, as DNA: TGTGCCAGCAGCTTTTCCGGAACAGGGGATCAGCCCCAGCATTTT. Its translation is CASSFSGTGDQPQHF.

In its sample, this clonotype was seen many times. The V call is TRBV7-9, the J call TRBJ1-1; the D is unclear. Germline-derived CDR1 and CDR2 are SEHNR and FQNEAQ (reference sequence). This CDR3 has 13 residues. V was pared by 5 bases and J by 12 bases, with 19 bases between. For the CDR3, the DNA is TGTGCCAGCAGCCTAATGACGGAGAGAGAACCTTTCTTT. This codes for CASSLMTEREPFF.

DNA for the CDR3: TGTGCCAGTAGTACCCGACAGGGAAGGGCCGGGGAGCTGTTTTTT. Protein sequence: CASSTRQGRAGELFF. The V gene is TRBV19, the J gene TRBJ2-2; 7 nucleotides agree with TRBD1. The CDR3 covers 15 residues. The J segment lost 6 bases and the V segment lost 4 bases, leaving 8 bases of the junction unmatched. Germline V gene lookup returns CDR1 LNHDA and CDR2 SQIVND (reference sequence).

V is TRBV7-8 and J is TRBJ2-7; a possible D gene is TRBD2 (5 bases). In germline, CDR1 is SGHVS, CDR2 FQNEAQ. V lost 5 bases and J 0 bases, leaving 20 bases between the germline ends. This CDR3 spans 17 amino acids. The CDR3 DNA follows: TGTGCCAGCAGCCCTCGGGCAGGACTTACGAGCTCCTACGAGCAGTACTTC. It is translated as CASSPRAGLTSSYEQYF.

The V gene is TRBV10-3, the J gene TRBJ2-5; maybe TRBD1 (5 bases). Germline CDR1 is ENHRY and CDR2 is SYGVKD. Deletions cut 8 bases from V and 5 bases from J, with 15 bases between. The CDR3 extends over 13 amino acids. CDR3 sequence reads: CAISQGHRETQYF. The CDR3 DNA reads as TGTGCCATCTCCCAAGGTCACAGGGAGACCCAGTACTTC.

This rearrangement joins TRBV6-1 to TRBJ1-2; D gene uncertain. This CDR3 is 13 amino acids long. Germline CDR1 and CDR2: MNHNS and SASEGT. V was trimmed by 6 bases and J by 5 bases, leaving 13 bases between them. The CDR3 sequence: CASSDLALYGYTF. DNA for the CDR3: TGTGCCAGCAGCGACCTGGCCTTATATGGCTACACCTTC.

This chain uses TRBV12-3 or TRBV12-4 with TRBJ1-1, with D hard to call. Trimming took 0 bases from V and 4 from J, leaving 12 bases between them. The CDR3 has 15 amino acids. As DNA, the CDR3 is TGTGCCAGCAGTTTAGCGGGGATCTCTGTCACTGAAGCTTTCTTT. It is translated as CASSLAGISVTEAFF.

This clonotype was observed a handful of times. This chain joins TRBV7-2 and TRBJ2-3; 7 nucleotides match TRBD1. Losses at the gene ends were 0 bases for V and 4 bases for J; bases not matched to a gene: 4. This CDR3 contains 15 residues. Germline V gene data show CDR1 as SGHTA and CDR2 as FQGNSA. CDR3 bases: TGTGCCAGCAGCTTAGCCAGGGGGTACGCAGATACGCAGTATTTT. Translation: CASSLARGYADTQYF. The entire variable domain, with the rest obtained from reference TRBV7-2 and TRBJ2-3, is as follows: GAGVSQSPSNKVTEKGKDVELRCDPISGHTALYWYRQSLGQGLEFLIYFQGNSAPDKSGLPSDRFSAERTGGSVSTLTIQRTQQEDSAVYLCASSLARGYADTQYFGPGTRLTVL.

This clonotype came up a few times. This chain links TRBV6-2 or TRBV6-3 with TRBJ1-5, with a tentative D call TRBD1 (6 bases). The germline CDR1 and CDR2 sequences are MNHEY and SVGEGT. Trimming took 5 bases from V and 4 from J, leaving 15 bases between them. This CDR3 contains 15 residues. CDR3 coding DNA: TGTGCCAGCAGTCGCACCACAGGGAGGAATCAGCCCCAGCATTTT. It yields the protein CASSRTTGRNQPQHF.

The chain recombines TRBV29-1 with TRBJ1-1; the D gene is possibly TRBD1 (5 bases). Per germline, CDR1 SQVTM and CDR2 ANQGSEA. The length of the CDR3 is 12 residues. V gave up 2 bases and J gave up 8 bases, with 12 bases separating them. The DNA of the CDR3 is TGCAGCGTTGAATTATCGGGGGTAGAAGCTTTCTTT. Protein product: CSVELSGVEAFF. Full variable domain (missing parts from reference TRBV29-1 and TRBJ1-1): SAVISQKPSRDICQRGTSLTIQCQVDSQVTMMFWYRQQPGQSLTLIATANQGSEATYESGFVIDKFPISRPNLTFSTLTVSNMSPEDSSIYLCSVELSGVEAFFGQGTRLTVV.

The sample holds a few counts of this clonotype. The rearrangement joins TRBV10-3 to TRBJ2-7, with D perhaps matching TRBD2 (5 bases). Germline CDR1 ENHRY, CDR2 SYGVKD. CDR3 length equals 12 residues. V lost 0 bases, J lost 7 bases, and 7 bases lay in between. CDR3 in amino acids: CAISESEGEQYF. The CDR3 bases are TGTGCCATCAGTGAGTCAGAGGGAGAGCAGTACTTC.

This clonotype was detected ten times or more. The V and J genes are TRBV24-1 and TRBJ2-1; D unclear. This CDR3 is 12 amino acids long. Trimming shortened V by 5 bases and J by 5 bases, and 6 bases separated the two germline ends. Germline lookup yields CDR1 KGHDR and CDR2 SFDVKD. The CDR3 here is CATSAGDNEQFF. The CDR3 bases are TGTGCCACCAGTGCAGGAGACAATGAGCAGTTCTTC.

A few counts support this clonotype. The V and J genes are TRBV20-1 and TRBJ2-3; D tentatively fits TRBD1 or TRBD2 (6 bases each). The CDR3 contains 14 residues. Between the trimmed V and J ends, which lost 0 bases and 2 bases, there was a span of 9 bases. The germline gives CDR1 DFQATT, CDR2 SNEGSKA (reference sequence). CDR3 in DNA: TGCAGTGCTAGAGACGGGGGCCTCACAGATACGCAGTATTTT. Translated, it gives CSARDGGLTDTQYF.

This clonotype was counted a few times. V usage is TRBV21-1 and J usage is TRBJ2-7; the table gives TRBD1 as D, unverified against the DNA. TRBV21-1 constitutes a pseudogene. This CDR3 contains 14 residues. The CDR3 nucleotides read TGTGCCAGCAAAGGGGGACAGGGGGCAGACGAGCAGTACTTC. This gives the protein CASKGGQGADEQYF.

The V and J genes are TRBV5-4 and TRBJ2-5; TRBD2 aligns across 13 bases. Losses at the gene ends were 5 bases for V and 6 bases for J; bases not matched to a gene: 10. The CDR3 totals 16 residues. CDR1 is SGHNT, CDR2 YYREEE, per germline (reference sequence). The CDR3 reads CASSSPTGTSGKTQYF. CDR3 bases: TGTGCCAGCAGTTCCCCCACCGGGACTAGCGGGAAGACCCAGTACTTC.

This clonotype has just a few counts. The DNA for the CDR3 is TGTGCCACCAACTCGGGGGGCACAGATACGCAGTATTTT. Encoded protein: CATNSGGTDTQYF. The gene calls are TRBV10-3 and TRBJ2-3; D perhaps matches TRBD2 (6 bases). Trimming took 10 bases from V and 1 from J, leaving 12 bases between them. From germline, CDR1 is ENHRY and CDR2 SYGVKD. The CDR3 loop spans 13 amino acids.

This clonotype was detected ten times or more. The chain uses TRBV7-2 and TRBJ2-2, with D perhaps matching TRBD1 (6 bases). V lost 5 bases and J lost 2, with 18 bases in between. CDR1 and CDR2 from the germline V gene are SGHTA and FQGNSA. The CDR3 covers 17 residues. The CDR3: CASSHRAVDRNTGELFF. For the CDR3, the DNA is TGTGCCAGCAGCCACCGGGCGGTGGACAGAAACACCGGGGAGCTGTTTTTT.

This clonotype has only a few counts. The chain links TRBV20-1 to TRBJ2-2; 8 bases fit TRBD2. Germline CDR1 DFQATT, CDR2 SNEGSKA (reference sequence). There are 14 residues in the CDR3. J lost 7 bases, V lost 0 bases, and 4 bases had no gene match. The CDR3 reads CSARDAGGGGELFF. CDR3 DNA sequence: TGCAGTGCTAGAGATGCGGGGGGAGGCGGGGAGCTGTTTTTT.

This chain uses TRBV20-1 with TRBJ2-3; tentative D call: TRBD2 (5 bases). V dropped 3 bases and J dropped 7 bases, with 14 bases sitting between them. The CDR3 runs 13 residues. The V gene's germline CDR1 is DFQATT and CDR2 SNEGSKA (reference sequence). The CDR3 reads CSARNTSLHTQYF. DNA of the CDR3: TGCAGTGCTAGGAATACTAGTCTACATACGCAGTATTTT.

The rearrangement links TRBV20-1 to TRBJ1-1; D is ambiguous. This CDR3 region has 15 residues. Trimming cost V 6 bases and J 3 bases, with 20 bases left between them. The germline V gene has CDR1 DFQATT and CDR2 SNEGSKA (reference sequence). The CDR3 region is CSARSLGLDYTEAFF. CDR3 nucleotides: TGCAGTGCCCGAAGTTTGGGTCTGGACTACACTGAAGCTTTCTTT.

This clonotype was seen a few times. The chain couples TRBV3-1 to TRBJ2-3, with D maybe TRBD2 (6 bases). Germline CDR1 and CDR2: LGHDT and YNNKEL (reference sequence). CDR3 length: 17 residues. With 3 bases removed from V and 0 bases from J, the gap between germline ends came to 16 bases. CDR3 region: CASSQADFGGSTDTQYF. DNA of the CDR3: TGTGCCAGCAGCCAGGCCGATTTTGGGGGGAGCACAGATACGCAGTATTTT.

The rearrangement uses TRBV6-2 or TRBV6-3 and TRBJ2-1; D uncertain. The CDR3 totals 12 residues. The germline V gene has CDR1 MNHEY and CDR2 SVGEGT. V lost 0 bases to trimming and J lost 7 bases, with 4 bases between them. The CDR3 protein is CASSYSMNEQFF. The CDR3 nucleotides are TGTGCCAGCAGTTACTCTATGAATGAGCAGTTCTTC.